The 11 T cell receptor beta chains in this list originate from one sample, sequenced in a study of blood T cell repertoires in COVID-19. TCRdb's copy holds only in-frame clones and misses some; the assay was immunoSEQ multiplex PCR. Of some 400,000 clones listed, 81% were seen once; the top ten hold about 1%. Sequenced: peripheral blood. The receptors were sampled from a human donor with acute or convalescent COVID-19. The donor label of this sample is uncertain.

The chain carries TRBV10-2 and TRBJ2-7; TRBD1 is a possible D gene (6 bases). V lost 6 bases and J lost 2, with 17 bases in between. In germline, CDR1 is WSHSY, CDR2 SAAADI. The CDR3 sequence is 15 residues long. The CDR3 loop is CASSQTGQGTYEQYF. Here the CDR3 DNA reads TGCGCCAGCAGCCAAACGGGACAAGGGACCTACGAGCAGTACTTC.

V is TRBV30 and J is TRBJ1-2, with D maybe TRBD1 (5 bases). The CDR3 runs to 13 residues. CDR1 and CDR2 (germline): GTSNPN, SVGIG (reference sequence). The V gene lost 8 bases and the J gene lost 3 bases, with 16 bases spanning the gap. CDR3 protein: CARGSQGHYGYTF. CDR3 in DNA: TGTGCCCGGGGGTCCCAGGGCCACTATGGCTACACCTTC.

As DNA, the CDR3 is TGTGCCAGCACCCCGGACAGGTACGGCGAGCAGTACTTC. Its protein product is CASTPDRYGEQYF. The rearrangement links TRBV2 to TRBJ2-7; the match to TRBD1 covers 7 bases. Germline trimming cut 7 bases from V and 6 bases from J; bases unmatched to any gene: 9. Per germline, CDR1 SNHLY and CDR2 FYNNEI. CDR3 length equals 13 residues.

The chain joins TRBV6-5 to TRBJ1-2; TRBD1 agrees at 7 bases. The CDR3 is 13 amino acids. Germline V gives CDR1 MNHEY, CDR2 SVGAGI. The V and J ends lost 7 bases and 2 bases, in that order; junction bases with no gene match: 4. CDR3 in DNA: TGTGCCAGCACGGGACAGATGAACTATGGCTACACCTTC. Translation: CASTGQMNYGYTF.

The V and J genes are TRBV7-6 and TRBJ1-1, with D unclear. CDR3 length: 15 residues. The V end was cut by 4 bases, the J end by 3 bases, with 15 bases between. Germline CDR1 is SGHVS and CDR2 is FNYEAQ. CDR3 bases: TGTGCCAGCAGCTCCTCTTTTCAGGAGGACACTGAAGCTTTCTTT. Protein: CASSSSFQEDTEAFF.

In DNA, the CDR3 is TGTGCCAGCTCACCACCGGAGGGGGCGCAGATCTATGGCTACACCTTC. Translated: CASSPPEGAQIYGYTF. The chain carries TRBV18 and TRBJ1-2, with TRBD1 matching over 7 bases. The V gene end was trimmed by 0 bases and the J gene end by 4 bases; junction bases not matched to a gene: 8. The CDR3 contains 16 residues. The germline V gene has CDR1 KGHSH and CDR2 LQKENI.

CDR3 loop: CASSQDQRSTGNTIYF. The CDR3 region has the DNA TGCGCCAGCAGCCAAGATCAGCGTTCTACTGGAAACACCATATATTTT. This chain links TRBV4-1 with TRBJ1-3, with D hard to call. The CDR3 contains 16 residues. V dropped 0 bases and J dropped 2 bases, with 11 bases sitting between them. Germline V gene lookup returns CDR1 MGHRA and CDR2 YSYEKL.

This rearrangement joins TRBV30 to TRBJ1-2, with 8 bases identical to TRBD1. V lost 3 bases, J lost 3 bases, and 9 bases stayed unmatched. The CDR3 has 15 residues. Germline loops: CDR1 GTSNPN, CDR2 SVGIG (reference sequence). The CDR3 spells CAWREGQGFYYGYTF. CDR3 nucleotide sequence: TGTGCCTGGAGAGAAGGACAGGGTTTCTACTATGGCTACACCTTC.

The chain has TRBV7-2 and TRBJ1-5, with a weak D call TRBD1 (6 bases). Trimming took 5 bases from V and 4 from J, leaving 15 bases between them. The CDR3 covers 15 residues. The V gene's germline CDR1 is SGHTA and CDR2 FQGNSA. The CDR3 sequence is CASSRLGQPNQPQHF. Written as DNA, the CDR3 is TGTGCCAGCAGCCGCCTCGGACAGCCAAATCAGCCCCAGCATTTT. Combining the CDR3 with reference TRBV7-2 and TRBJ1-5 gives the whole variable domain GAGVSQSPSNKVTEKGKDVELRCDPISGHTALYWYRQSLGQGLEFLIYFQGNSAPDKSGLPSDRFSAERTGGSVSTLTIQRTQQEDSAVYLCASSRLGQPNQPQHFGDGTRLSIL.

This rearrangement joins TRBV9 to TRBJ1-3; no firm D call. V lost 4 bases and J lost 2, with 16 bases in between. This CDR3 spans 16 amino acids. Germline V gene sequence: CDR1 SGDLS, CDR2 YYNGEE. CDR3 sequence (DNA): TGTGCCAGCAGCACCGGGAGACCGAGCGCTGGAAACACCATATATTTT. Residues: CASSTGRPSAGNTIYF.

The chain joins TRBV27 to TRBJ1-6; maybe TRBD1 (6 bases). CDR3 length: 16 amino acids. Between the trimmed V and J ends, which lost 4 bases and 3 bases, there was a span of 13 bases. The V gene's germline CDR1 is MNHEY and CDR2 SMNVEV (reference sequence). The DNA for the CDR3 is TGTGCCAGCAGTTCCCGGCAGGGGATCTATAATTCACCCCTCCACTTT. Encoded protein: CASSSRQGIYNSPLHF.